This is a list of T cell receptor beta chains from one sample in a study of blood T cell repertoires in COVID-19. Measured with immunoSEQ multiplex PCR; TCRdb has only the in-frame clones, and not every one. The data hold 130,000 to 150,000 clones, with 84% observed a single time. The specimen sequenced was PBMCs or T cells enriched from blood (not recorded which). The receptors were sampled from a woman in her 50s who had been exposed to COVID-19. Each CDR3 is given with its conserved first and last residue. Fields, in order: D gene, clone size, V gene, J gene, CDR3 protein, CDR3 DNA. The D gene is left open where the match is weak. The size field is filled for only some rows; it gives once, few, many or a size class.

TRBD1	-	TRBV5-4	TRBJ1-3	CASSPGQGRGNTIYF	TGTGCCAGCAGCCCGGGACAGGGGCGGGGAAACACCATATATTTT
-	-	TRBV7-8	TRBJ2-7	CASSSWGGHNSYEQYF	TGTGCCAGCAGCTCCTGGGGGGGCCATAACTCCTACGAGCAGTACTTC
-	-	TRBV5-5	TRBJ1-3	CASSSARGSSGNTIYF	TGTGCCAGCAGCTCTGCCAGGGGCTCCTCTGGAAACACCATATATTTT
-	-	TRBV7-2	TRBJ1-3	CASSLDSLYTLSGNTIYF	TGTGCCAGCAGCTTAGACAGCCTATATACCCTCTCTGGAAACACCATATATTTT
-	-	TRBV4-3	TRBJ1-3	CASSQDTGQATGNTIYF	TGCGCCAGCAGCCAAGATACTGGGCAGGCTACTGGAAACACCATATATTTT
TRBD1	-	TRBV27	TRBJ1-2	CASSPTGVSPYGYTF	TGTGCCAGCAGTCCCACAGGGGTGAGCCCCTATGGCTACACCTTC
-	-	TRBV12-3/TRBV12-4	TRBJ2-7	CASSPTVGEQYF	TGTGCCAGCAGCCCCACGGTTGGCGAGCAGTACTTC
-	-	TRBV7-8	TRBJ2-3	CASSSRRGEGTDTQYF	TGTGCCAGCAGCTCCCGGCGAGGGGAGGGCACAGATACGCAGTATTTT
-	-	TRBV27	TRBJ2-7	CASRPGLTPYEQYF	TGTGCCAGCAGGCCGGGACTGACACCCTACGAGCAGTACTTC
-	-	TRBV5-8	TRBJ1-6	CATARDQGYNSPLHF	TGTGCTACCGCGAGGGACCAGGGGTATAATTCACCCCTCCACTTT
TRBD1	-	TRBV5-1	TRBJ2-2	CASSLGTGGATGELFF	TGCGCCAGCAGCTTGGGGACAGGGGGCGCGACCGGGGAGCTGTTTTTT
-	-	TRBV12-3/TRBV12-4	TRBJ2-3	CASRRQATDTQYF	TGTGCCAGCAGGAGACAGGCCACAGATACGCAGTATTTT
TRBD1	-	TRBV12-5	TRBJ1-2	CASGLILGTGGGFGYTF	TGTGCTAGTGGTTTGATTCTGGGGACAGGGGGCGGGTTTGGCTACACCTTC
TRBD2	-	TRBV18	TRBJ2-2	CASSPTSGAAGELFF	TGTGCCAGCTCACCTACTAGCGGGGCCGCCGGGGAGCTGTTTTTT
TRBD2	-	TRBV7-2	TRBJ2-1	CASLLAGGGYNEQFF	TGTGCCAGCCTCCTAGCGGGGGGGGGATACAATGAGCAGTTCTTC
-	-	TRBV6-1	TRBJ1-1	CASSEGVRTEAFF	TGTGCCAGCAGTGAAGGGGTGCGGACTGAAGCTTTCTTT
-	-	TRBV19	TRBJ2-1	CASRTRDYNEQFF	TGTGCCAGTAGAACGCGGGATTACAATGAGCAGTTCTTC
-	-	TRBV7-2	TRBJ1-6	CASSSNPGGSYNSPLHF	TGTGCCAGCAGCTCCAACCCAGGCGGGTCCTATAATTCACCCCTCCACTTT
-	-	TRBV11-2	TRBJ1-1	CASSSDRSPTEAFF	TGTGCCAGCAGCTCTGACAGGTCTCCCACTGAAGCTTTCTTT
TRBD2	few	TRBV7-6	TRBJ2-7	CASSPTSGSSYEQYF	TGTGCCAGCAGCCCGACTAGCGGGAGTTCCTACGAGCAGTACTTC
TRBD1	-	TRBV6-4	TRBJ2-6	CAPTRDRGFASSGANVLTF	TGTGCCCCAACCCGGGACAGGGGGTTCGCGAGCTCTGGGGCCAACGTCCTGACTTTC
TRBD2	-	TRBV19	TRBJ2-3	CASRRASGASTDTQYF	TGTGCCAGTAGGAGGGCTAGCGGAGCTAGCACAGATACGCAGTATTTT
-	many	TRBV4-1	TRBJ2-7	CASSQTSYEQYF	TGCGCCAGCAGCCAAACTAGTTACGAGCAGTACTTC
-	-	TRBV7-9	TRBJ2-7	CASSLGLVSYEQYF	TGTGCCAGCAGCTTAGGGTTGGTGAGCTACGAGCAGTACTTC
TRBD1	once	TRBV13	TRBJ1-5	CASSWPPGQGVNSNQPQHF	TGTGCCAGCAGCTGGCCTCCGGGACAGGGGGTGAATAGCAATCAGCCCCAGCATTTT
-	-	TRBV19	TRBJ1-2	CASSIARGYTF	TGTGCCAGTAGTATAGCCCGGGGCTACACCTTC
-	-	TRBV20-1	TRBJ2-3	CSARLADTQYF	TGCAGTGCTAGACTAGCAGATACGCAGTATTTT
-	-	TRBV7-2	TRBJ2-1	CASSLAGGRYNEQFF	TGTGCCAGCAGCTTAGCGGGAGGCCGGTACAATGAGCAGTTCTTC
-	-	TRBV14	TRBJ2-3	CASSPTGVTDTQYF	TGTGCCAGCAGCCCGACAGGAGTCACAGATACGCAGTATTTT
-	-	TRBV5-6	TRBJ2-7	CASSSVRVAGGLYEQYF	TGTGCCAGCAGCTCAGTCCGAGTGGCAGGGGGACTCTACGAGCAGTACTTC
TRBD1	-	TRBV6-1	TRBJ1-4	CASSEGQATNEKLFF	TGTGCCAGCAGTGAGGGACAGGCAACTAATGAAAAACTGTTTTTT
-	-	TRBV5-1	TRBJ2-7	CASSLAPGNYEQYF	TGCGCCAGCAGCTTGGCCCCGGGAAACTACGAGCAGTACTTC
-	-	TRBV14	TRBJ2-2	CASSQGRTTMNTGELFF	TGTGCCAGCAGCCAAGGGCGGACAACCATGAACACCGGGGAGCTGTTTTTT
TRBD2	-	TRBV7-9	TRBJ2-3	CASSSPSRLAGAPDTQYF	TGTGCCAGCAGCTCCCCTTCCCGTCTAGCGGGAGCTCCAGATACGCAGTATTTT
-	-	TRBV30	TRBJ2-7	CAWVREDSYEQYF	TGTGCCTGGGTTCGAGAGGACTCCTACGAGCAGTACTTC
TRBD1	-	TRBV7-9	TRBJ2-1	CASTVGTGSYNEQFF	TGTGCCAGCACCGTGGGGACAGGCTCCTACAATGAGCAGTTCTTC
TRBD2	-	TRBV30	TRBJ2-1	CAWSVRGVGLGNEQFF	TGTGCCTGGAGTGTACGGGGGGTAGGTTTAGGTAATGAGCAGTTCTTC
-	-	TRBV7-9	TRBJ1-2	CASSTTRQEYGYTF	TGTGCCAGCAGCACGACGAGACAGGAATATGGCTACACCTTC
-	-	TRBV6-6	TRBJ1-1	CASSDMNTEAFF	TGTGCCAGCAGTGACATGAACACTGAAGCTTTCTTT
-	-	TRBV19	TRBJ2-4	CASSIPGLENIQYF	TGTGCCAGTAGTATTCCGGGACTCGAGAACATTCAGTACTTC
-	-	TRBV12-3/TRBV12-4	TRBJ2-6	CASSYPSRVLTF	TGTGCCAGCAGTTACCCGTCGCGAGTCCTGACTTTC
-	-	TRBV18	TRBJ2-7	CASSPPDTHYEQYF	TGTGCCAGCTCACCACCGGACACCCACTACGAGCAGTACTTC
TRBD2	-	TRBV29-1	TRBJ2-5	CSVGLAGLETQYF	TGCAGCGTTGGACTAGCGGGGTTAGAGACCCAGTACTTC
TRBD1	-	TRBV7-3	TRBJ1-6	CASSYRGRKNSPLHF	TGTGCCAGCAGCTACAGGGGGCGAAAGAATTCACCCCTCCACTTT
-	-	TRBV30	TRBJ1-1	CAWSVRDTEAFF	TGTGCCTGGAGTGTACGCGACACTGAAGCTTTCTTT
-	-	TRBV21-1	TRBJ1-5	CASKDSHSNQPQHF	TGTGCCAGCAAGGACAGTCATAGCAATCAGCCCCAGCATTTT
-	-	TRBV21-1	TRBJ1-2	CASSNPGVCYGYTF	TGTGCCAGCAGCAACCCAGGGGTGTGCTATGGCTACACCTTC
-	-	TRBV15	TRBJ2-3	CATSGQGGTDTQYF	TGTGCCACCAGCGGGCAGGGTGGGACAGATACGCAGTATTTT
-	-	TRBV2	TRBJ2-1	CASSGAGGTYNEQFF	TGTGCCAGCTCGGGGGCCGGGGGGACCTACAATGAGCAGTTCTTC
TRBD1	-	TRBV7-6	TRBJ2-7	CASSDRDLRNEQYF	TGTGCCAGCAGCGACAGGGACCTTCGAAACGAGCAGTACTTC
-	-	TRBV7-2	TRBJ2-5	CASSPTQETQYF	TGTGCCAGCAGCCCGACTCAAGAGACCCAGTACTTC
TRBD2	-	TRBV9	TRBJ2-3	CASSVQLGSGEKDTQYF	TGTGCCAGCAGCGTCCAGCTGGGTAGCGGGGAGAAAGATACGCAGTATTTT
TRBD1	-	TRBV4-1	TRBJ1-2	CASSREGQGYGYTF	TGCGCCAGCAGCCGAGAGGGACAGGGCTATGGCTACACCTTC
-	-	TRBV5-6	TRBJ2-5	CASSQIRGQETQYF	TGTGCCAGCAGCCAGATCAGGGGACAAGAGACCCAGTACTTC
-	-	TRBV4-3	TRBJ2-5	CASSQDPQGETQYF	TGCGCCAGCAGCCAAGACCCTCAGGGGGAGACCCAGTACTTC